This T cell receptor beta chain was profiled in a study of blood T cells in healthy people across ages. Sample-barcoded 5' priming and a J-beta primer mix drove a second PCR of about 6 to 12 cycles. TCRdb analysed the 5' RACE reads with MiXCR anew, one entry per CDR3 protein. The sample yields 1.5 million to 2 million distinct CDR3 sequences, roughly 49% seen once. This clonotype was observed a handful of times. With V trimmed by 6 bases and J by 4 bases, 6 bases remained unmatched. The V gene's germline CDR1 is SQVTM and CDR2 ANQGSEA. CDR3 length: 15 amino acids. The origin of this receptor is a woman in her thirties or forties in good health. Sequenced input: blood. The chain recombines TRBV29-1 with TRBJ2-1, with 13 positions matching TRBD2. CDR3 amino acids: CSVGLAGDRYNEQFF. In DNA, the CDR3 is TGCAGCGTCGGACTAGCGGGGGACCGATACAATGAGCAGTTCTTC.